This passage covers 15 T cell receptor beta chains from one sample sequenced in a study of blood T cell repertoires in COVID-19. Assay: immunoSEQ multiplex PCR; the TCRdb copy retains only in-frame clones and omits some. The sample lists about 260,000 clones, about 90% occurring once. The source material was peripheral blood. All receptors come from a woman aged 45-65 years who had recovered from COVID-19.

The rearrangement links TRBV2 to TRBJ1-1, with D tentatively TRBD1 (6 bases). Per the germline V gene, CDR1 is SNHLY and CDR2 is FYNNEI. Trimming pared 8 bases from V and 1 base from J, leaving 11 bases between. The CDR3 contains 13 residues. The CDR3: CASGGAWNTEAFF. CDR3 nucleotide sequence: TGTGCCAGCGGGGGGGCTTGGAACACTGAAGCTTTCTTT.

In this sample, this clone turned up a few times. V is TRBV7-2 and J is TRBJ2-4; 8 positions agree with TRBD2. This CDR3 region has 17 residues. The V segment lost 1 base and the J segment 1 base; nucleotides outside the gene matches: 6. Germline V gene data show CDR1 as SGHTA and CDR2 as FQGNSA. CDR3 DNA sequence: TGTGCCAGCAGCTTAGACCGGAGCGGGGGTGCCAAAAACATTCAGTACTTC. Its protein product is CASSLDRSGGAKNIQYF.

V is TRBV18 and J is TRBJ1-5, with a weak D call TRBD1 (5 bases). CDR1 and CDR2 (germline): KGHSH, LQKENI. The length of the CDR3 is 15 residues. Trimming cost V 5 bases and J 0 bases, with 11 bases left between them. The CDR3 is CASSDRSSSNQPQHF. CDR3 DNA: TGTGCCAGCTCAGACAGATCTTCTAGCAATCAGCCCCAGCATTTT.

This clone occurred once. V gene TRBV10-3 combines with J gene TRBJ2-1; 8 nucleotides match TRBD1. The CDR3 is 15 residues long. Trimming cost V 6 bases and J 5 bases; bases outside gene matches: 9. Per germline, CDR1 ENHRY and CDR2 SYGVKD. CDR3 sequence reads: CAISQRLDRDNEQFF. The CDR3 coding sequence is TGTGCCATCAGCCAGAGACTGGACAGGGACAATGAGCAGTTCTTC.

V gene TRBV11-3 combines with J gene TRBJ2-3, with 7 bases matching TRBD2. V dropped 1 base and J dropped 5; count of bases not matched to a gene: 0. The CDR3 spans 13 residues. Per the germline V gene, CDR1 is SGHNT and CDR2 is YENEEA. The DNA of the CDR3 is TGTGCCAGCAGCTTAGGGGAGGGAGATACGCAGTATTTT. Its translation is CASSLGEGDTQYF.

The CDR3 reads CASSLGLRTDRGKTEAFF. As DNA, the CDR3 is TGTGCCAGCAGCTTAGGACTCAGGACAGATCGAGGGAAAACTGAAGCTTTCTTT. V and J are TRBV7-2 and TRBJ1-1; a possible D gene is TRBD1 (6 bases). Germline CDR1 SGHTA, CDR2 FQGNSA. The CDR3 length is 18 residues. V was trimmed by 1 base and J by 5 bases, leaving 23 bases between them.

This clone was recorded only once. CDR3 region: CASSLSATGKAFF. The CDR3 region has the DNA TGTGCCAGCAGCTTATCAGCTACAGGGAAAGCTTTCTTT. V and J are TRBV7-3 and TRBJ1-1; tentative D call: TRBD1 (6 bases). CDR1 SGHTA and CDR2 FQGTGA come from the germline V gene. The germline V and J ends were trimmed by 2 bases and 9 bases, with 13 bases remaining between them. CDR3 length equals 13 residues.

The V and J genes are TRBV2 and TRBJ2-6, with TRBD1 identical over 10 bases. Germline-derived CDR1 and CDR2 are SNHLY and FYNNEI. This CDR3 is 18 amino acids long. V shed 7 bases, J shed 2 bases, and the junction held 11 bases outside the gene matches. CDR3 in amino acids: CASTPGQGNSAGANVLTF. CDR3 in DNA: TGTGCCAGCACCCCGGGACAGGGGAATTCGGCTGGGGCCAACGTCCTGACTTTC.

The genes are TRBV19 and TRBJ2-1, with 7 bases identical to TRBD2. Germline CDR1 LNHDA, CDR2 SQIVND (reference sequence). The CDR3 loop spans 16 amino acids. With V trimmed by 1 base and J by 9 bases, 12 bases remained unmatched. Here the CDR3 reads CASSIGRRGRRGEQFF. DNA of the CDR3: TGTGCCAGTAGTATAGGTCGGCGCGGGAGACGGGGTGAGCAGTTCTTC.

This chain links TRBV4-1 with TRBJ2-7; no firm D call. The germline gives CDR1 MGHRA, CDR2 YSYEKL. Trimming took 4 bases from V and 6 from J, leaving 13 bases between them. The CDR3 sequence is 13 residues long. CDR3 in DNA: TGCGCCAGCAGCCTCTCGCCTGGCGGCGAGCAGTACTTC. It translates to CASSLSPGGEQYF.

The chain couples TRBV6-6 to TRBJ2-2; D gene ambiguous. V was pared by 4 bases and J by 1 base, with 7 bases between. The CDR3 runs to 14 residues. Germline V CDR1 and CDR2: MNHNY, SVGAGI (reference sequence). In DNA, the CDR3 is TGTGCCAGCAGTTCTAGTCTGAACACCGGGGAGCTGTTTTTT. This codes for CASSSSLNTGELFF.

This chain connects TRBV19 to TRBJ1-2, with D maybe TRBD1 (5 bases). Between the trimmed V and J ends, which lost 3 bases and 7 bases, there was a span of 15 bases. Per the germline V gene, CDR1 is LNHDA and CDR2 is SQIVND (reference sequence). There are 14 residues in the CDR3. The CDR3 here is CASSITGHPLGYTF. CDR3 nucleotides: TGTGCCAGTAGTATCACAGGACATCCTCTTGGCTACACCTTC.

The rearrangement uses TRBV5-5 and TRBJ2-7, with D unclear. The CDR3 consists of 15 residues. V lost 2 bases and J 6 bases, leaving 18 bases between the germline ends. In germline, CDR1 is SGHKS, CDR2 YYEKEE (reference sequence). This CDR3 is CASSLMLWAELEQYF. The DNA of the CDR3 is TGTGCCAGCAGCTTAATGTTATGGGCAGAGCTCGAGCAGTACTTC.

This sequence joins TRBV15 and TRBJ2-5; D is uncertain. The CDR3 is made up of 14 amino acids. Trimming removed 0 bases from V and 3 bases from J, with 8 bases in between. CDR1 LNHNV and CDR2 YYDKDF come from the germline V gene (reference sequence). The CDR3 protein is CATSRDPGKETQYF. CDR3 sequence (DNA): TGTGCCACCAGCAGAGATCCCGGTAAAGAGACCCAGTACTTC.

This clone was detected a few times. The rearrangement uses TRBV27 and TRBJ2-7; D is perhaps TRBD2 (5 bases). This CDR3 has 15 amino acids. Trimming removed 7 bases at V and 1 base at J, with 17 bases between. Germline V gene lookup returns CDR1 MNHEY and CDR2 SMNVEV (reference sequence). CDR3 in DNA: TGTGCCAGCAAGAGGACCCGGGGATCTTCCTACGAGCAGTACTTC. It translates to CASKRTRGSSYEQYF.